This paragraph covers one T cell receptor (beta chain) sequence. The source of the sample is a study of blood T cell repertoires in COVID-19. In the study overall: PBMCs, B-cell-depleted T cells, or T cells provided the cDNA or gDNA that made up the material.

Residents of about two dozen US areas, aged about 18 to 95 years, made up the participants. Cohorts were based on clinical histories the participants reported. In the original processing: Quantification of nucleated cells was approximated via reference gene primer amplification. Produced via immunoSEQ multiplex PCR; TCRdb's table is partial and in-frame only. V, J and clone size derive from that table, while D and trimming were established from the DNA sequence. The sample includes 150,000 to 200,000 clones, over 75% of them seen just once. The germline V gene encodes CDR1 SGDLS and CDR2 YYNGEE. CDR3 length: 15 amino acids. J gave up 3 bases and V 3 bases, and 8 bases lay outside the gene matches.

The chain links TRBV9 to TRBJ2-7, with 8 bases lining up with TRBD2. The sequence was obtained from a man aged 35-49 years who had recovered from COVID-19. Sequencing was performed on PBMCs or T cells enriched from blood (not recorded which). The CDR3 DNA is TGTGCCAGCAGCGCAGGGAGCGGGGGACTCTACGAGCAGTACTTC. Its protein is CASSAGSGGLYEQYF.